Each of the 18 T cell receptor beta chains below was sequenced from the same sample in a study of blood T cell repertoires in COVID-19. Data came from immunoSEQ multiplex PCR; TCRdb stores just in-frame clones and leaves some out. Here the sample spans about 340,000 clones, about 89% being singletons. The sample consisted of peripheral blood. Receptors were obtained from a woman aged 50 to 65 with COVID-19, enrolled during active disease.

V gene TRBV5-1 combines with J gene TRBJ2-7, with TRBD2 matching over 9 bases. Trimming removed 2 bases from V and 7 bases from J; junction bases left unmatched: 4. The CDR3 runs 13 residues. Germline lookup yields CDR1 SGHRS and CDR2 YFSETQ. CDR3 in DNA: TGCGCCAGCAGCTTTCTAGCGGGATATGAGCAGTACTTC. As protein: CASSFLAGYEQYF.

The chain links TRBV19 to TRBJ1-3, with D hard to call. Between the trimmed V and J ends, which lost 9 bases and 2 bases, there was a span of 14 bases. This CDR3 region has 14 residues. Germline CDR1 is LNHDA and CDR2 is SQIVND (reference sequence). This CDR3 reads CASLKYTAGNTIYF. In DNA form, the CDR3 reads TGTGCCAGCCTGAAGTACACCGCTGGAAACACCATATATTTT.

The chain uses TRBV23-1 and TRBJ2-2, with TRBD2 matching over 12 bases. TRBV23-1 is an ORF; its function is uncertain. Trimming took 3 bases from V and 6 from J; bases not matched to a gene: 14. This CDR3 has 19 amino acids. The CDR3 loop reads CASSHSDLAGGPGAGELFF. CDR3 nucleotide sequence: TGCGCCAGCAGTCACTCTGATCTAGCGGGAGGGCCGGGGGCCGGGGAGCTGTTTTTT.

The chain carries TRBV7-2 and TRBJ2-7; possible D gene TRBD1, 8 bases. The V end was cut by 1 base, the J end by 2 bases, with 18 bases between. CDR1 and CDR2 (germline): SGHTA, FQGNSA. CDR3 length equals 17 residues. CDR3 sequence (DNA): TGTGCCAGCAGCTTAGGATTGCGACAGGGGACTACCTACGAGCAGTACTTC. This translates into CASSLGLRQGTTYEQYF.

V usage is TRBV29-1 and J usage is TRBJ2-2, with D tentatively TRBD1 (6 bases). Per germline, CDR1 SQVTM and CDR2 ANQGSEA. The V end was cut by 7 bases, the J end by 6 bases, with 15 bases between. The CDR3 sequence is 13 residues long. CDR3 amino acids: CSASQGSAGELFF. The CDR3 DNA is TGCAGCGCCTCCCAGGGGTCAGCCGGGGAGCTGTTTTTT.

The rearrangement uses TRBV5-5 and TRBJ1-2, with 8 bases fitting TRBD1. With V trimmed by 7 bases and J by 7 bases, 12 bases remained unmatched. This CDR3 is 14 amino acids long. CDR1 is SGHKS, CDR2 YYEKEE, per germline (reference sequence). The CDR3, as DNA: TGTGCCAGCTACCAGGGGGCATGGAGGGGTGGCTACACCTTC. The encoded protein is CASYQGAWRGGYTF.

The chain combines TRBV15 with TRBJ1-6; TRBD1 matches at 9 bases. Germline CDR1 is LNHNV and CDR2 is YYDKDF (reference sequence). The length of the CDR3 is 14 residues. After removal of 2 bases from V and 10 bases from J, the junction contained 3 bases not matched to a gene. The CDR3 region has the DNA TGTGCCACCAGCAGACCGGACAGGGGCTCACCCCTCCACTTT. It specifies CATSRPDRGSPLHF.

This clone was counted a single time. The CDR3, as DNA: TGTGCCAGCAGTTTGTTTCAAATAGCGGGAGTCAACAATGAGCAGTTCTTC. Translated: CASSLFQIAGVNNEQFF. This chain links TRBV27 with TRBJ2-1, with 9 bases fitting TRBD2. This CDR3 has 17 residues. Germline-derived CDR1 and CDR2 are MNHEY and SMNVEV (reference sequence). Germline trimming cut 3 bases from V and 5 bases from J; bases unmatched to any gene: 11.

The chain couples TRBV5-1 to TRBJ2-5, with 7 bases that match TRBD1. Germline assignment: CDR1 SGHRS and CDR2 YFSETQ. The trim removed 4 bases at V and 2 bases at J, leaving 5 bases unmatched. The CDR3 totals 14 residues. CDR3 in DNA: TGCGCCAGCAGCCTTGGCAGGGGGCAAGAGACCCAGTACTTC. Amino acids: CASSLGRGQETQYF.

The chain couples TRBV19 to TRBJ1-1; D might be TRBD1 (6 bases). This CDR3 is built from 17 residues. Per germline, CDR1 LNHDA and CDR2 SQIVND (reference sequence). V was cut by 1 base and J by 5 bases, with 20 bases left in between. Here the CDR3 DNA reads TGTGCCAGTAGTATAGGGCCCTGGGGGGGCGCGGGGACTGAAGCTTTCTTT. It specifies CASSIGPWGGAGTEAFF.

The sample holds a few counts of this clone. This chain joins TRBV19 and TRBJ1-1, with 7 nucleotides matching TRBD1. This CDR3 has 14 residues. CDR1 is LNHDA, CDR2 SQIVND, per germline (reference sequence). The V and J ends lost 7 bases and 3 bases, in that order; junction bases with no gene match: 8. DNA for the CDR3: TGTGCCAGTAATGACAGGGTTCCGGACACTGAAGCTTTCTTT. It translates to CASNDRVPDTEAFF.

The CDR3 reads CASSLDEVNTEAFF. CDR3 sequence (DNA): TGCGCCAGCAGCCTGGACGAGGTGAACACTGAAGCTTTCTTT. V and J are TRBV5-1 and TRBJ1-1; unclear D gene. V was shortened by 4 bases and J by 0 bases, with 10 bases between the two germline ends. Germline lookup yields CDR1 SGHRS and CDR2 YFSETQ. This CDR3 has 14 amino acids.

The rearrangement joins TRBV30 to TRBJ1-1; 7 bases align to TRBD1. This CDR3 contains 14 residues. Unmatched junction bases numbered 10, after V lost 1 base and J lost 8 bases. CDR1 and CDR2 (germline): GTSNPN, SVGIG (reference sequence). Written as DNA, the CDR3 is TGTGCCTGGAGTGCCTCCGGGACAGCATTCGAAGCTTTCTTT. Translation gives CAWSASGTAFEAFF.

This clone was recorded once. The rearrangement links TRBV27 to TRBJ2-6; the D gene is possibly TRBD2 (5 bases). This CDR3 is 15 amino acids long. Trimming took off 8 bases at V and 4 bases at J, with 15 bases between the two ends. Germline CDR1 and CDR2: MNHEY and SMNVEV (reference sequence). DNA of the CDR3: TGTGCCAGCTCATCCTCGGGATCCGGGGCCAACGTCCTGACTTTC. This codes for CASSSSGSGANVLTF.

The DNA of the CDR3 is TGTGCCTGGAGTTCACCTCGCTCGCCTAGCGGGACCTACGAGCAGTACTTC. Amino acids: CAWSSPRSPSGTYEQYF. The J gene is TRBJ2-7, the V gene TRBV30; 9 bases fit TRBD2. This CDR3 is built from 17 residues. The germline gives CDR1 GTSNPN, CDR2 SVGIG (reference sequence). V was pared by 2 bases and J by 2 bases, with 13 bases of the junction left unmatched.

J is TRBJ2-7 and V is TRBV11-2; 9 bases line up with TRBD2. The CDR3 sequence is 18 residues long. Per germline, CDR1 SGHAT and CDR2 FQNNGV. Trimming cost V 8 bases and J 2 bases; bases outside gene matches: 19. As DNA, the CDR3 is TGTGCCAGCCGCGGCGGGATAGGCCTAGCGGGGCCCGCCTACGAGCAGTACTTC. Its translation: CASRGGIGLAGPAYEQYF.

The chain recombines TRBV6-5 with TRBJ1-1, with D unclear. V was trimmed by 7 bases and J by 0 bases, leaving 9 bases between them. Germline CDR1 is MNHEY and CDR2 is SVGAGI. The CDR3 is made up of 13 amino acids. The CDR3 loop reads CASTRSVNTEAFF. The CDR3 nucleotides read TGTGCCAGCACCCGGAGCGTGAACACTGAAGCTTTCTTT.

A single count supports this clone. This sequence joins TRBV9 and TRBJ2-7; TRBD1 is a possible D gene (5 bases). The V end was cut by 0 bases, the J end by 7 bases, with 20 bases between. Germline loops: CDR1 SGDLS, CDR2 YYNGEE. The CDR3 spans 16 residues. The CDR3 region has the DNA TGTGCCAGCAGCGTAGGGCAGATCAGTGGGGCGATAGAGCAGTACTTC. Protein: CASSVGQISGAIEQYF.